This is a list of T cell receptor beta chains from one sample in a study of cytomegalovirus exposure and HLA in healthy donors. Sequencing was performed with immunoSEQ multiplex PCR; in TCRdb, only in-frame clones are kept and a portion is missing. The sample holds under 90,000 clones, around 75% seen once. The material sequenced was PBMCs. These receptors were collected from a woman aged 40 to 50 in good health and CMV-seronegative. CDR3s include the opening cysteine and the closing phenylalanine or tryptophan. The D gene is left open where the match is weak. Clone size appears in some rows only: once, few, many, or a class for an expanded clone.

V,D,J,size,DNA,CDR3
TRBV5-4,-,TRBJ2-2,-,TGTGCCAGCAGCTTGGCCCCGACTCACGCGAACACCGGGGAGCTGTTTTTT,CASSLAPTHANTGELFF
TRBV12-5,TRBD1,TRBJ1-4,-,TGTGCTAGTGGTTTTTACCCCCCGGGGGACAGTAGTGAAAAACTGTTTTTT,CASGFYPPGDSSEKLFF
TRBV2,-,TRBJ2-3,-,TGTGCCAGCAGGGCGGGTTCTAGCACAGATACGCAGTATTTT,CASRAGSSTDTQYF
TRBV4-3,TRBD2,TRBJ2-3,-,TGCGCCAGCAGCCAAGAACCCTCGACTAGCGGGAGCTCTACGCAGTATTTT,CASSQEPSTSGSSTQYF
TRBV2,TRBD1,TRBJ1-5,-,TGTGCCAGCAGTGGTGACAGGGGGCAAGGCGGCAATCAGCCCCAGCATTTT,CASSGDRGQGGNQPQHF
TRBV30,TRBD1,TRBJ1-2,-,TGTGCCTGGAGGACAGGGTTATATGGCTACACCTTC,CAWRTGLYGYTF
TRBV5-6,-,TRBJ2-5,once,TGTGCCAGCAGCCCGACTACCTTCGGGGAGACCCAGTACTTC,CASSPTTFGETQYF
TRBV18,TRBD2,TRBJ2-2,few,TGTGCCAGCTCACCACGCCGGGAGGGCACCGGGGAGCTGTTTTTT,CASSPRREGTGELFF
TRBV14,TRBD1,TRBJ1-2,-,TGTGCCAGCAGCCACGGGACAGGGTTTCGGTATGGCTACACCTTC,CASSHGTGFRYGYTF
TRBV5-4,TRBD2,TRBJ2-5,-,TGTGCCAGCAGAGGGGCGGGGGGGCTTGAGGAGACCCAGTACTTC,CASRGAGGLEETQYF
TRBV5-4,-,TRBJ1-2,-,TGTGCCAGCAGCCCCTCTCGTGGACAGCTCTATGGCTACACCTTC,CASSPSRGQLYGYTF
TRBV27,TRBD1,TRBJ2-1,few,TGTGCCAGCAGTTCCGTGACAGGGAACTCCTACAATGAGCAGTTCTTC,CASSSVTGNSYNEQFF
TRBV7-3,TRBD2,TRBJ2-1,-,TGTGCCAGCAGCGACGGACTAGCGGCGAAGGGGGTTGAGCAGTTCTTC,CASSDGLAAKGVEQFF
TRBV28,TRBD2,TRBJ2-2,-,TGTGCCAGCAGTTTCCGCGGGGGAAACACCGGGGAGCTGTTTTTT,CASSFRGGNTGELFF
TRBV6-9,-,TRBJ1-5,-,TGTGCCAGCAGTACTGGGGCGGTGGGCAATCAGCCCCAGCATTTT,CASSTGAVGNQPQHF
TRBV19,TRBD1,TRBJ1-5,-,TGTGCCAGTAGTATATTCGGACAGGTAGACAATCAGCCCCAGCATTTT,CASSIFGQVDNQPQHF
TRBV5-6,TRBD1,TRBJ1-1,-,TGTGCCAGCAGCCAGACAGGGGGCTCTGAAGCTTTCTTT,CASSQTGGSEAFF
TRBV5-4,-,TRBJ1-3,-,TGTGCCAGCAGCTTGTGGAGGGCGGGAAACACCATATATTTT,CASSLWRAGNTIYF
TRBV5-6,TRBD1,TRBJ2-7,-,TGTGCCAGCAGCTTCCACAGGGGGAAGAGGGGGGACTCGTACAGGGAGCAGTACTTC,CASSFHRGKRGDSYREQYF
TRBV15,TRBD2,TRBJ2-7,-,TGTGCCACCAGCAGAACCCAGCGGGACTACGAGCAGTACTTC,CATSRTQRDYEQYF
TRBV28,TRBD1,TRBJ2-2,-,TGTGCCAGCAGTCCCCCAGGGGGCGTAGACACCGGGGAGCTGTTTTTT,CASSPPGGVDTGELFF
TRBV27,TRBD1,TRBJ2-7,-,TGTGCCAGCAGACCTCTCAAACCGGGACAGGGGGCTTCTGGGCAGTACTTC,CASRPLKPGQGASGQYF
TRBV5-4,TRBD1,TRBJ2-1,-,TGTGCCAGCAGCTTGGCGGGGACAGGTTTGTATGAGCAGTTCTTC,CASSLAGTGLYEQFF
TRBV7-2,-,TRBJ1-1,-,TGTGCCACCGTTAAGGGGCAAATGAACACTGAAGCTTTCTTT,CATVKGQMNTEAFF
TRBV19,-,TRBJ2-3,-,TGTGCCAGTAGAAACCAGGCCACAGATACGCAGTATTTT,CASRNQATDTQYF
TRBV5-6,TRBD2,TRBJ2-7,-,TGTGCCAGCAGCTCGGGACTAGCGGGAGGCGGGTACGAGCAGTACTTC,CASSSGLAGGGYEQYF